Each of the 7 T cell receptor beta chains below was sequenced from the same sample in a study of T-cell reconstitution after alpha-beta-depleted transplantation in children. For TCRbeta, the library was prepared with unique molecular identifiers. One entry per CDR3 protein, called by TCRdb with MiXCR from the PCR reads. Of approximately 500,000 distinct CDR3 sequences listed, 27% are singletons. The sequencing here drew on PBMCs, taken before TCRalphabeta/CD19-depleted stem cell transplant. These receptors were collected from a boy younger than two with Wiskott-Aldrich syndrome, due to receive a stem cell transplant.

This chain joins TRBV5-1 and TRBJ2-1, with 7 bases lining up with TRBD2. The CDR3 is 13 residues long. CDR1 and CDR2 (germline): SGHRS, YFSETQ. V shed 4 bases and J 9 bases; nucleotides not matched to a gene: 7. The DNA of the CDR3 is TGCGCCAGCAGCCTAGCGGAGGGGAGTGAGCAGTTCTTC. Translated: CASSLAEGSEQFF.

This clonotype turned up a few times. The chain recombines TRBV29-1 with TRBJ2-1; TRBD1 agrees at 9 bases. The CDR3 consists of 14 residues. Germline V gene lookup returns CDR1 SQVTM and CDR2 ANQGSEA. With V trimmed by 7 bases and J by 5 bases, 9 bases remained unmatched. CDR3 region: CSERTGVVDNEQFF. CDR3 nucleotides: TGCAGCGAAAGGACAGGGGTTGTGGACAATGAGCAGTTCTTC.

In this sample, this clonotype turned up a few times. The rearrangement joins TRBV4-1 to TRBJ1-1; 8 nucleotides align to TRBD1. V was pared by 2 bases and J by 12 bases, with 8 bases of the junction left unmatched. The germline V gene has CDR1 MGHRA and CDR2 YSYEKL. The CDR3 extends over 13 amino acids. The CDR3 DNA sequence: TGCGCCAGCAGCCAACAACAGGGGGTTGCGCCTTTCTTT. This encodes CASSQQQGVAPFF.

This clonotype was recorded a few times. The chain is built from TRBV7-2 and TRBJ1-2; no definite D call. The ends were cut back, 5 bases at V and 8 bases at J, with 21 bases in the middle. The V gene's germline CDR1 is SGHTA and CDR2 FQGNSA. CDR3 size: 15 residues. CDR3 protein: CASSPQVVDGYGYTF. The DNA for the CDR3 is TGTGCCAGCAGCCCCCAAGTGGTCGACGGTTACGGCTACACCTTC.

The rearrangement uses TRBV6-5 and TRBJ2-5; 9 bases are a match to TRBD1. V shed 2 bases and J 1 base; nucleotides not matched to a gene: 2. The CDR3 sequence is 15 residues long. Looked up from germline, CDR1 is MNHEY and CDR2 is SVGAGI. CDR3: CASSYGTGPQETQYF. The CDR3 coding sequence is TGTGCCAGCAGTTACGGGACAGGGCCCCAAGAGACCCAGTACTTC.

This clonotype came up a few times. The chain joins TRBV12-3 or TRBV12-4 to TRBJ1-5; D uncertain. CDR3 length: 13 amino acids. Trimming cost V 3 bases and J 6 bases, with 9 bases left between them. CDR3 DNA sequence: TGTGCCAGCAGTTTTGAGGTTTTTCAGCCCCAGCATTTT. This gives the protein CASSFEVFQPQHF.

This sequence joins TRBV4-2 and TRBJ2-5; TRBD2 aligns across 12 bases. This CDR3 is 20 amino acids long. Trimming cost V 4 bases and J 4 bases; bases outside gene matches: 19. Germline CDR1 reads LGHNA; CDR2 reads YNFKEQ. The CDR3 spells CASSPEPSGTSGPRRETQYF. CDR3 nucleotide sequence: TGTGCCAGCAGCCCGGAACCGTCCGGGACTAGCGGGCCTAGGCGAGAGACCCAGTACTTC.